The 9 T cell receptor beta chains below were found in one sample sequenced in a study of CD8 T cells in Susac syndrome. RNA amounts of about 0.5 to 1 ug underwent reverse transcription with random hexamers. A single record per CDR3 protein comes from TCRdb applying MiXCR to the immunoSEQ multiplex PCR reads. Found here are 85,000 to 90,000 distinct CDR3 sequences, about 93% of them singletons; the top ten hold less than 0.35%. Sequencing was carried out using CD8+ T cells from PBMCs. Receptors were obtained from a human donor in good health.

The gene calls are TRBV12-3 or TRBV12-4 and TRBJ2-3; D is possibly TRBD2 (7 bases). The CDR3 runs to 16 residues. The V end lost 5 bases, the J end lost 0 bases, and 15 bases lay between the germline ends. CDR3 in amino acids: CASSQRDTYSTDTQYF. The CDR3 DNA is TGTGCCAGCAGTCAGCGGGACACGTACAGCACAGATACGCAGTATTTT.

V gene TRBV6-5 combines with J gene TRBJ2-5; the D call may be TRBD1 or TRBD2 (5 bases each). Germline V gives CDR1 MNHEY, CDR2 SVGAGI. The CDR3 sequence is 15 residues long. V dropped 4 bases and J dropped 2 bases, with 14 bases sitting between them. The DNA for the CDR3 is TGTGCCAGCAGTTCTCGCCGGGACCCACAAGAGACCCAGTACTTC. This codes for CASSSRRDPQETQYF.

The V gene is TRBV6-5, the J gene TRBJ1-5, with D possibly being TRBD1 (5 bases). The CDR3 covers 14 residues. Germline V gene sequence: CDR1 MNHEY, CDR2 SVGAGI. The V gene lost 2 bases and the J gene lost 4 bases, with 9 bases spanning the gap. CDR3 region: CASSYNEGNQPQHF. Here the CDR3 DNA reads TGTGCCAGCAGTTACAACGAGGGGAATCAGCCCCAGCATTTT.

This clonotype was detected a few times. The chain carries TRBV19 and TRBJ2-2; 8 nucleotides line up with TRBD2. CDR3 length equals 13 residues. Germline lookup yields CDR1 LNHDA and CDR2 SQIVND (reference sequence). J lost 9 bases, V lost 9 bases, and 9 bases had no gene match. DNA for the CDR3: TGTGCCAGCGACGTCGGACTAGCCCGGGAGCTGTTTTTT. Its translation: CASDVGLARELFF. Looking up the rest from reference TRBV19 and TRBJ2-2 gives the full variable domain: DGGITQSPKYLFRKEGQNVTLSCEQNLNHDAMYWYRQDPGQGLRLIYYSQIVNDFQKGDIAEGYSVSREKKESFPLTVTSAQKNPTAFYLCASDVGLARELFFGEGSRLTVL.

The CDR3 nucleotides read TGTGCTAGTGGTTTTAGACTAGCCGCTAACAATGAGCAGTTCTTC. Protein product: CASGFRLAANNEQFF. The chain couples TRBV12-5 to TRBJ2-1, with TRBD2 matching 7 bases. Unmatched junction bases numbered 7, after V lost 3 bases and J lost 5 bases. Germline assignment: CDR1 LGHNT and CDR2 FRNRAP. The CDR3 contains 15 residues.

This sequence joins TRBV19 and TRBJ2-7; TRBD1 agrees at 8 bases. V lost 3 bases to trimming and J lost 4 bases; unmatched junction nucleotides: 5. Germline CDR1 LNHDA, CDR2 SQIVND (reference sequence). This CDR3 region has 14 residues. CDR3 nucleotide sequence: TGTGCCAGTAGTATCGCGGACAGGGCATACGAGCAGTACTTC. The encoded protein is CASSIADRAYEQYF.

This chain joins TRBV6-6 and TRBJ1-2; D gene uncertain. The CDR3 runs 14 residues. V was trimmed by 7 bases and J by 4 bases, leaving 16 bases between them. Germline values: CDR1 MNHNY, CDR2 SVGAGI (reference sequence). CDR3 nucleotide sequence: TGTGCCAGCACCTACGACCCAGTCCCCTATGGCTACACCTTC. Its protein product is CASTYDPVPYGYTF.

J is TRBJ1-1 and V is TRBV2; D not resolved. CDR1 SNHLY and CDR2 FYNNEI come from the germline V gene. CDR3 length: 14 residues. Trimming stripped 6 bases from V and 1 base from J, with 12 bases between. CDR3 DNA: TGTGCCAGCAGCCCTGCCGTGGCGAACACTGAAGCTTTCTTT. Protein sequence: CASSPAVANTEAFF.

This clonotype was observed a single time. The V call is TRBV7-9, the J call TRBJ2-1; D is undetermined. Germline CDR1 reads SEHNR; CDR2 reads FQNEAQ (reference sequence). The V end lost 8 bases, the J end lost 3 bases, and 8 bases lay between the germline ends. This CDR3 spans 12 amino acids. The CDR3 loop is CASDRIYNEQFF. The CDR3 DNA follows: TGTGCCAGCGACCGGATCTACAATGAGCAGTTCTTC.